This T cell receptor beta chain was obtained from a study of cytomegalovirus exposure and HLA in healthy donors. This clone was seen only once. CDR1 is MGHRA, CDR2 YSYEKL, per germline. Trimming took off 0 bases at V and 4 bases at J, with 9 bases between the two ends. The CDR3 covers 14 residues. 60 Vbeta and 13 Jbeta primers were used in PCR. Profiling relied on immunoSEQ multiplex PCR, and the TCRdb table lists in-frame clones only, not all of them. The sample lists 200,000 to 250,000 clones; about 82% were seen once. Sequencing was performed on PBMCs. The J gene is TRBJ1-2, the V gene TRBV4-1; D is uncertain. This TCR was recovered from a man aged 25 to 40 in good health and CMV-seronegative. As DNA, the CDR3 is TGCGCCAGCAGCCAAGATAAGAGATTCTATGGCTACACCTTC. It translates to CASSQDKRFYGYTF.